This T cell receptor beta chain was found in a study of beta chain features in type 1 diabetes. This clone was detected a few times. What it binds is not known. The germline V gene has CDR1 SGHDT and CDR2 YYEEEE. The ends were cut back, 4 bases at V and 7 bases at J, with 14 bases in the middle. The length of the CDR3 is 14 residues. Findings of the study overall: Shortening of TCRB CDR3s, moderate but significant, appeared in all four CD4+ subsets of Type 1 diabetes patients.

Reverse transcription of all isolated RNA meant that expressed TCRB transcripts were sequenced. Profiled with immunoSEQ multiplex PCR; TCRdb holds only in-frame clones, not every one. The sample consists of under 550,000 clones, more than 9.5% of them appearing once. The receptor comes from a woman in her late teens or twenties in good health. The J gene is TRBJ2-2, the V gene TRBV5-6, with D possibly matching TRBD1 (5 bases). The sample was naive CD4+ T cells from blood. The CDR3 region is CASSHDSLLGELFF. The CDR3 bases are TGTGCCAGCAGCCATGACAGCCTCCTCGGGGAGCTGTTTTTT.